This T cell receptor (beta chain) was sequenced during a study of blood T cell repertoires in COVID-19. Across the whole study: Sites in the United States, Italy and Spain provided acute and convalescent COVID-19 samples.

Membership in each cohort depended on participant-reported clinical history. Authors' methods: By means of reference gene primer amplification, nucleated cell counts were estimated. Libraries were prepared by immunoSEQ multiplex PCR; TCRdb keeps only in-frame clonotypes and omits some of them. From that table come the V and J calls and clone size; the DNA was used to work out D and trimming. The sample has about 200,000 clones, 89% seen once; the top ten hold roughly 4%. This CDR3 region has 14 residues. This TCR derives from a woman in her 30s with acute COVID-19. This chain connects TRBV21-1 to TRBJ2-5; the D call in the table, TRBD2, was not verified against the DNA. TRBV21-1 is a known pseudogene. Sequencing was carried out using PBMCs or T cells enriched from blood (not recorded which). The CDR3, as DNA: TGTGCCACCTCGAATCCGGGGTTCCGAGAGACCCAGTACTTC. Translation: CATSNPGFRETQYF.